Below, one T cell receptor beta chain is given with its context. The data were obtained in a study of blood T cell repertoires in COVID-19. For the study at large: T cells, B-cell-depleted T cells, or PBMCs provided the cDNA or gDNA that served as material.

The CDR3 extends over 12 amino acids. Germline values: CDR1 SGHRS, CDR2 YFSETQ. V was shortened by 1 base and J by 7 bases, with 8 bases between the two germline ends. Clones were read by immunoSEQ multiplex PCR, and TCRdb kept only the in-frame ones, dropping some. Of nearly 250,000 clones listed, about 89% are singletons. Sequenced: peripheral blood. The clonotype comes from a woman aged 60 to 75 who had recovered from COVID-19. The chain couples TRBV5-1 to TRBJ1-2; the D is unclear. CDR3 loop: CASSLSEGGYTF. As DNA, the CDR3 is TGCGCCAGCAGCTTGAGCGAGGGTGGCTACACCTTC.